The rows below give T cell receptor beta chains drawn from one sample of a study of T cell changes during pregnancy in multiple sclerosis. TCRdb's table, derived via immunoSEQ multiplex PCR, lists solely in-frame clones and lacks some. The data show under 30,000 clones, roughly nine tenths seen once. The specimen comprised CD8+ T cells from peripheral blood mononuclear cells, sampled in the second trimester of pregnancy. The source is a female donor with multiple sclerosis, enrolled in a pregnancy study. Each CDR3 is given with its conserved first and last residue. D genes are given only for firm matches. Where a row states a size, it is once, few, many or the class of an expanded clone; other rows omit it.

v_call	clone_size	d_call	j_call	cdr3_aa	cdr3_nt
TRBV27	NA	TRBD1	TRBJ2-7	CASSWGQGLKQYF	TGTGCCAGCAGTTGGGGACAGGGATTAAAGCAGTACTTC
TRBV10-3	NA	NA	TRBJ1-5	CAISEWESNQPQHF	TGTGCCATCAGTGAGTGGGAGAGCAATCAGCCCCAGCATTTT
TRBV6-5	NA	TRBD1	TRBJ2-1	CASTQGQGANEQFF	TGTGCCAGCACCCAGGGACAGGGGGCAAATGAGCAGTTCTTC
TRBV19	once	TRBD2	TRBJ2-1	CATGGLAGEKAYNEQFF	TGTGCCACCGGGGGACTAGCGGGGGAAAAGGCCTACAATGAGCAGTTCTTC
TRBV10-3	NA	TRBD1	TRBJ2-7	CAISEKGADSYEQYF	TGTGCCATCAGTGAGAAGGGGGCAGACTCCTACGAGCAGTACTTC
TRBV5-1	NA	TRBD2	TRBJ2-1	CASSRTGLAGPNEQFF	TGCGCCAGCAGCCGTACGGGACTAGCGGGACCCAATGAGCAGTTCTTC
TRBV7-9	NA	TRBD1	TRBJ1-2	CASSRTTGTDYGYTF	TGTGCCAGCAGCCGCACAACAGGGACAGACTATGGCTACACCTTC
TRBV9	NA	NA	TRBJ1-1	CASSATPSGDEAFF	TGTGCCAGCAGCGCTACCCCTTCCGGGGATGAAGCTTTCTTT
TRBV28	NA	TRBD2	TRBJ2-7	CASRDPSGETYEQYF	TGTGCCAGCAGAGACCCTAGCGGGGAGACCTACGAGCAGTACTTC
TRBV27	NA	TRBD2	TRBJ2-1	CASRGGGAPNEQFF	TGTGCCAGCAGAGGCGGGGGGGCCCCCAATGAGCAGTTCTTC
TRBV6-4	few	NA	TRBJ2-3	CASSDSGEGADTQYF	TGTGCCAGCAGTGACTCCGGGGAGGGGGCAGATACGCAGTATTTT
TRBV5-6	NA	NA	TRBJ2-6	CASSSDKLSGANVLTF	TGTGCCAGCAGCTCGGACAAACTCTCTGGGGCCAACGTCCTGACTTTC
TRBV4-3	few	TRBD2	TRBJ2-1	CASSQDRGGANEQFF	TGCGCCAGCAGCCAAGATCGCGGGGGGGCTAATGAGCAGTTCTTC
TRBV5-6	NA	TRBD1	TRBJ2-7	CASSFVTGGDYEQYF	TGTGCCAGCAGCTTTGTGACAGGGGGGGACTACGAGCAGTACTTC
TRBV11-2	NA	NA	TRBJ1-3	CASSLVQDSGNTIYF	TGTGCCAGCAGCTTGGTCCAGGACTCTGGAAACACCATATATTTT
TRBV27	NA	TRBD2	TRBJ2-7	CASSPNDSGGGYEQYF	TGTGCCAGCAGCCCCAACGATAGCGGGGGAGGTTACGAGCAGTACTTC
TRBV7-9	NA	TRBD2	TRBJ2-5	CASSLSGSEETQYF	TGTGCCAGCAGCCTTAGCGGGAGTGAAGAGACCCAGTACTTC
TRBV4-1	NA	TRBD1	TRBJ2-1	CASSQDKGQGIYNEQFF	TGCGCCAGCAGCCAAGATAAGGGACAGGGTATCTACAATGAGCAGTTCTTC
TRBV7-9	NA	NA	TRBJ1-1	CASSQTDSPLNTEAFF	TGTGCCAGCAGCCAGACGGACAGCCCCTTGAACACTGAAGCTTTCTTT
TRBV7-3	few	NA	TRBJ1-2	CASKMWAQVDYGYTF	TGTGCCAGCAAAATGTGGGCACAGGTCGACTATGGCTACACCTTC
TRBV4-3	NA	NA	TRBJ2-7	CASSQEYNSYEQYF	TGCGCCAGCAGCCAAGAATATAACTCCTACGAGCAGTACTTC
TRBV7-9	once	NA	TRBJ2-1	CASSFIGGNEQFF	TGTGCCAGCAGCTTCATAGGGGGAAATGAGCAGTTCTTC
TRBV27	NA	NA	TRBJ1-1	CASSLLTYTEAFF	TGTGCCAGCAGTTTACTGACTTACACTGAAGCTTTCTTT
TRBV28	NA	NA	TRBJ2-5	CASSRDSKETQYF	TGTGCCAGCAGTCGTGACAGTAAGGAGACCCAGTACTTC
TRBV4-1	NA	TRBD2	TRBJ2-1	CASSTGTINEQFF	TGCGCCAGCAGTACCGGGACTATCAATGAGCAGTTCTTC
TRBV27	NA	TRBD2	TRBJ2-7	CASSGTSGSQYEQYF	TGTGCCAGCAGTGGGACTAGCGGTTCTCAGTACGAGCAGTACTTC
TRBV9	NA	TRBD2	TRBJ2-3	CASSVETSRDTQYF	TGTGCCAGCAGCGTAGAGACTAGCAGGGATACGCAGTATTTT
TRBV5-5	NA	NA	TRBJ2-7	CASSLGTYLEQYF	TGTGCCAGCAGCTTGGGTACCTATTTGGAGCAGTACTTC
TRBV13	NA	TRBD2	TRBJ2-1	CASSESSGILGEQFF	TGTGCCAGCAGCGAATCTAGCGGGATACTTGGTGAGCAGTTCTTC
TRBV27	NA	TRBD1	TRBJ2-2	CASRTGTGNTGELFF	TGTGCCAGCAGAACCGGGACAGGAAACACCGGGGAGCTGTTTTTT
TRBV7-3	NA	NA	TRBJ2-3	CASSLYLVDTQYF	TGTGCCAGCAGCCTATACCTGGTGGATACGCAGTATTTT
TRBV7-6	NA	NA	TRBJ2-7	CASSLGSDEQYF	TGTGCCAGCAGCTTAGGTTCCGACGAGCAGTACTTC
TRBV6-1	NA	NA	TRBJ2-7	CASSWTVPFYEQYF	TGTGCCAGCAGTTGGACAGTCCCGTTCTACGAGCAGTACTTC
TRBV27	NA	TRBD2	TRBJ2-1	CASSLGPSGKAEQFF	TGTGCCAGCAGTTTGGGTCCTAGCGGGAAAGCTGAGCAGTTCTTC
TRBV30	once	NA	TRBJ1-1	CAWSVLYLTGTHTEAFF	TGTGCCTGGAGTGTACTCTACTTAACAGGGACGCACACTGAAGCTTTCTTT
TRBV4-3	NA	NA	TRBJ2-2	CASSQDFPDTYTGELFF	TGCGCCAGCAGCCAAGATTTTCCGGACACATACACCGGGGAGCTGTTTTTT
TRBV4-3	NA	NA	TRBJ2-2	CASSQDRTDMITGELFF	TGCGCCAGCAGCCAAGACAGGACTGACATGATCACCGGGGAGCTGTTTTTT
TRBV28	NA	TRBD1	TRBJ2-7	CASSSQGAQDEQYF	TGTGCCAGCAGTTCCCAGGGGGCGCAAGACGAGCAGTACTTC
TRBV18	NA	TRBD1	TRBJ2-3	CASSPSPGQGPDTQYF	TGTGCCAGCTCACCATCCCCGGGACAGGGTCCAGATACGCAGTATTTT
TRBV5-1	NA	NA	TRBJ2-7	CASSHGQSYEQYF	TGCGCCAGCAGTCACGGACAGTCCTACGAGCAGTACTTC
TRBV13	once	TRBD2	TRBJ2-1	CASSSLTSGGISSYNEQFF	TGTGCCAGCAGCTCTTTAACTAGCGGGGGAATAAGCTCCTACAATGAGCAGTTCTTC
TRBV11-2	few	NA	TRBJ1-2	CASGHPGFGYTF	TGTGCCAGCGGACACCCAGGGTTTGGCTACACCTTC
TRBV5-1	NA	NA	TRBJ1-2	CASSLGRSDGYTF	TGCGCCAGCAGCTTGGGCAGGTCCGATGGCTACACCTTC
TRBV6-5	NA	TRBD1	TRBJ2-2	CASRPGTGVTGELFF	TGTGCCAGCAGACCAGGGACAGGGGTCACCGGGGAGCTGTTTTTT
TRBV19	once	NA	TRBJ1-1	CASSISEGLGTEAFF	TGTGCCAGTAGTATAAGTGAGGGTCTCGGCACTGAAGCTTTCTTT
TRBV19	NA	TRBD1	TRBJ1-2	CASMDRRTPNYGYTF	TGTGCCAGCATGGACAGGCGTACTCCTAACTATGGCTACACCTTC
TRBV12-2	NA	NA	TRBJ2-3	CASRLAGGTDTQYF	TGTGCAAGTCGCTTAGCGGGGGGGACAGATACGCAGTATTTT
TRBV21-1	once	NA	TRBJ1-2	CASSSNPPGPGDGYTF	TGTGCCAGCAGCTCAAACCCCCCTGGGCCGGGGGATGGCTACACCTTC
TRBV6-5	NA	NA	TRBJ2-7	CASSYSSGSLGYEQYF	TGTGCCAGCAGTTACTCGAGCGGATCCCTTGGGTACGAGCAGTACTTC
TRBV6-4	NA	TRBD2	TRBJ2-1	CASSDSSGGANEQFF	TGTGCCAGCAGTGACTCTAGCGGGGGGGCCAATGAGCAGTTCTTC
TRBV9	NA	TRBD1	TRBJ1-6	CASSVDGTEYNSPLHF	TGTGCCAGCAGCGTAGATGGGACAGAATATAATTCACCCCTCCACTTT
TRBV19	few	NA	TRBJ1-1	CASSIGNTEAFF	TGTGCCAGTAGTATCGGGAACACTGAAGCTTTCTTT
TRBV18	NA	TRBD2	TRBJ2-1	CASSPTASGYNEQFF	TGTGCCAGCTCACCTACGGCTAGCGGGTACAATGAGCAGTTCTTC
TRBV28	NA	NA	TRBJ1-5	CASSLTGASNQPQHF	TGTGCCAGCAGTTTGACAGGAGCAAGCAATCAGCCCCAGCATTTT